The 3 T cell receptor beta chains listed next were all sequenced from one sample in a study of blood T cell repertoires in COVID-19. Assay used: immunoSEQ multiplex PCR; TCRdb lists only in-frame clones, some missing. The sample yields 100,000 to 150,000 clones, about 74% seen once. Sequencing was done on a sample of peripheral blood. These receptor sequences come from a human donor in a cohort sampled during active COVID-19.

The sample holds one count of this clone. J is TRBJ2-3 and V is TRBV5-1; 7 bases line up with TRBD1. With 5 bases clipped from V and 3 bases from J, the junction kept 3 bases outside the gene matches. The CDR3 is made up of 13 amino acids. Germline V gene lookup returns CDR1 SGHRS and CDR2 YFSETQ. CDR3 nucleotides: TGCGCCAGCAGAGACAGGGAGACAGATACGCAGTATTTT. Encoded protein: CASRDRETDTQYF.

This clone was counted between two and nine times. The DNA for the CDR3 is TGTGCCAGCAGCCAGCAGGGTGAAAACTATGGCTACACCTTC. Translating gives CASSQQGENYGYTF. V gene TRBV3-1 (or the pseudogene TRBV3-2) combines with J gene TRBJ1-2, with D perhaps matching TRBD1 (5 bases). CDR3 length: 14 residues. V was trimmed by 3 bases and J by 2 bases, leaving 10 bases between them. Germline CDR1 LGHDT, CDR2 YNNKEL (reference sequence).

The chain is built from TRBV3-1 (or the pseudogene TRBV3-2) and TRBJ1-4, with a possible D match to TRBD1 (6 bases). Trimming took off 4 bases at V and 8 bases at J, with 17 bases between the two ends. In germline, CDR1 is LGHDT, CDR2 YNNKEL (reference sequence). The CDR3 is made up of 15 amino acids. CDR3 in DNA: TGTGCCAGCAGCCTTTTACAGGGCGAGGGCGAAAAACTGTTTTTT. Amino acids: CASSLLQGEGEKLFF.